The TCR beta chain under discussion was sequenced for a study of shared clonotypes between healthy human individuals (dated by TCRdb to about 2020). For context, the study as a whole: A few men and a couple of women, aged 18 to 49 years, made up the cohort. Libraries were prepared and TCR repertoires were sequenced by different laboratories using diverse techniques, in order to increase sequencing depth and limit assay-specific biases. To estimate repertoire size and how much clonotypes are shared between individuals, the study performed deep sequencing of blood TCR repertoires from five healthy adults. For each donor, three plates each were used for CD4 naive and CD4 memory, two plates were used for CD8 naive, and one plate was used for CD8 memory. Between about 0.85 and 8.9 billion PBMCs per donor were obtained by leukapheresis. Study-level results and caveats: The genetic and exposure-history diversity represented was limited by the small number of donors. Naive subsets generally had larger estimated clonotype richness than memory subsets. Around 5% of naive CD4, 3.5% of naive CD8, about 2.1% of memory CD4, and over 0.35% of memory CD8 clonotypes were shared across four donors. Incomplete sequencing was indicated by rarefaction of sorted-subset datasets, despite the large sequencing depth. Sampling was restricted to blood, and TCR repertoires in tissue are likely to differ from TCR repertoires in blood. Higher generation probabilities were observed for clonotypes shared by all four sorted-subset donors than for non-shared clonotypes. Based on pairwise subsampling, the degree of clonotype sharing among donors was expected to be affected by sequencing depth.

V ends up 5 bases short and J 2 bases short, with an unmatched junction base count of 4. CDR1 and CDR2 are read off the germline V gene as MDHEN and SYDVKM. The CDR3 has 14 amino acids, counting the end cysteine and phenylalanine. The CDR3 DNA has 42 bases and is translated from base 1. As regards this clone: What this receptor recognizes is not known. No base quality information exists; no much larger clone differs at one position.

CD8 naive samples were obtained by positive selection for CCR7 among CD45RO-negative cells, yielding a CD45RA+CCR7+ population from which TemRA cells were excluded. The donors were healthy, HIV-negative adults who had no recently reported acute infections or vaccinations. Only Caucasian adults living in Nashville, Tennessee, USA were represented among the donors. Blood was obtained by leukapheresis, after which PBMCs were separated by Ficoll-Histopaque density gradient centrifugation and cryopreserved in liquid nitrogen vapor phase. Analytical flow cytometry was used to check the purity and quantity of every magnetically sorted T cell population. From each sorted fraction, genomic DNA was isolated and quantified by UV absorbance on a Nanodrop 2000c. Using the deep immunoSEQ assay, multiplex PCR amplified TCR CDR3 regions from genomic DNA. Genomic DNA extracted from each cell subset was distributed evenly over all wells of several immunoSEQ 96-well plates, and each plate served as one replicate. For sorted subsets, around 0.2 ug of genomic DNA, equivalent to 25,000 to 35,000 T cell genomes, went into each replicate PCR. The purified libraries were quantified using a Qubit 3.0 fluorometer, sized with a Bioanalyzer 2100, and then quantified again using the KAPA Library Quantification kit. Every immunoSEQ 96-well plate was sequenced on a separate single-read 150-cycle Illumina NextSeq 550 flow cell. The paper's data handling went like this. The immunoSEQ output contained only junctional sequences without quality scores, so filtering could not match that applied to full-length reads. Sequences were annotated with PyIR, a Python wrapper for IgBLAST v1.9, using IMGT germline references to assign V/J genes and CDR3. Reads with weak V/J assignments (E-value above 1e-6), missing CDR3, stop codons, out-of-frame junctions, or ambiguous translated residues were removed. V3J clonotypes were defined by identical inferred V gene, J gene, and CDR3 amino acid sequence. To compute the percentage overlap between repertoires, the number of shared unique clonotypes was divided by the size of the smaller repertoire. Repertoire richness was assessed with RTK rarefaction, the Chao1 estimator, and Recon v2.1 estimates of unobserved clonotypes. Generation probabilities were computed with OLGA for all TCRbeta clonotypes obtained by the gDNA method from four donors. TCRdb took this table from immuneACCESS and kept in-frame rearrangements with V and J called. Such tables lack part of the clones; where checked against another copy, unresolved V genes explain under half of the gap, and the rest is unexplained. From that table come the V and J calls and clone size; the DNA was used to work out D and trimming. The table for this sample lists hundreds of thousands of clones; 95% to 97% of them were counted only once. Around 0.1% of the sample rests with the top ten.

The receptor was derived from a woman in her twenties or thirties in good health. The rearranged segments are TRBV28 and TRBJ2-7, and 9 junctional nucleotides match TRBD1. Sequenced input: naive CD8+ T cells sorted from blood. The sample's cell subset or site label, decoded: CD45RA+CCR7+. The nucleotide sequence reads TGTGCCAGCAGTGGGGACAGGGCTCCCTACGAGCAGTACTTC. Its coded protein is CASSGDRAPYEQYF.